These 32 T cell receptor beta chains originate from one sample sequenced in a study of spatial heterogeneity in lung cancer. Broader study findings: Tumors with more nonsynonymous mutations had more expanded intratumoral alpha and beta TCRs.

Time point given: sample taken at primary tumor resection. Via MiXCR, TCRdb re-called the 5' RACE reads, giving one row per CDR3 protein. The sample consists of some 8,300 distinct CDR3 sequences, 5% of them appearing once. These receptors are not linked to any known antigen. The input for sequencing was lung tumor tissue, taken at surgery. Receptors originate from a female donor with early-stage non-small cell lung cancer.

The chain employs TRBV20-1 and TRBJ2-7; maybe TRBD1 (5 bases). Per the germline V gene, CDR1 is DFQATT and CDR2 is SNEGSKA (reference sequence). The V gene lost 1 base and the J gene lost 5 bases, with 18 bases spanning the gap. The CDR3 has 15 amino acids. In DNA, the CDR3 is TGCAGTGCTAGAGGGACATTGGGTTTTTGGGACGAGCAGTACTTC. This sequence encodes CSARGTLGFWDEQYF.

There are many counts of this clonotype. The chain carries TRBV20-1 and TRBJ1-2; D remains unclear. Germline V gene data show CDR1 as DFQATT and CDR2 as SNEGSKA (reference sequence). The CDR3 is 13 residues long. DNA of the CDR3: TGCGCCCCTTCGGGCGGCGCTAACTATGGCTACACCTTC. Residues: CAPSGGANYGYTF.

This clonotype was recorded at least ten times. CDR3 bases: TGTGCCAGCAGCCTCCTTAAGAGTGAGCAGTTCTTC. This encodes CASSLLKSEQFF. The gene calls are TRBV4-2 and TRBJ2-1; no clear D gene. CDR1 and CDR2 (germline): LGHNA, YNFKEQ. Trimming removed 4 bases at V and 9 bases at J, with 10 bases between. The CDR3 is made up of 12 amino acids.

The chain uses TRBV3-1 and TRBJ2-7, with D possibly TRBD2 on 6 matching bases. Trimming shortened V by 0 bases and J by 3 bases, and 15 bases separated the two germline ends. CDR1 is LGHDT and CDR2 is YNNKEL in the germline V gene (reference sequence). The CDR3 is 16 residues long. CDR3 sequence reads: CASSQEEGGPNYEQYF. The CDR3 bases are TGTGCCAGCAGCCAAGAGGAGGGAGGCCCGAACTACGAGCAGTACTTC.

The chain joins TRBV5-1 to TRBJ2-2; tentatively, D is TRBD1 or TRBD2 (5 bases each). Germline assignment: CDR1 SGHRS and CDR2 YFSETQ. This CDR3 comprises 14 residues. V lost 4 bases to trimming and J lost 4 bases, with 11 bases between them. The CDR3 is CASSPGPSTGELFF. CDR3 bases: TGCGCCAGCAGCCCGGGACCTTCCACCGGGGAGCTGTTTTTT.

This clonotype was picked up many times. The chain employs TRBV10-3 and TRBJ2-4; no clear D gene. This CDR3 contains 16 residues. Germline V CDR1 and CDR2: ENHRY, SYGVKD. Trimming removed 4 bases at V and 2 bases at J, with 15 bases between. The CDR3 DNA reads TGTGCCATCAGTGGAGATTTGAGAACTCCCAAAAACATTCAGTACTTC. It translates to CAISGDLRTPKNIQYF.

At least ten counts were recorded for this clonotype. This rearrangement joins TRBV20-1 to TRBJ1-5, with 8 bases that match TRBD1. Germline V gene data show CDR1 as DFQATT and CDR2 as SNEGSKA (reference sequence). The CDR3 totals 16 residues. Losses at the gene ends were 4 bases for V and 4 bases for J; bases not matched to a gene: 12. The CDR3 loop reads CSAIPYQGAKNQPQHF. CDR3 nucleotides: TGCAGTGCTATCCCCTACCAGGGGGCCAAAAATCAGCCCCAGCATTTT.

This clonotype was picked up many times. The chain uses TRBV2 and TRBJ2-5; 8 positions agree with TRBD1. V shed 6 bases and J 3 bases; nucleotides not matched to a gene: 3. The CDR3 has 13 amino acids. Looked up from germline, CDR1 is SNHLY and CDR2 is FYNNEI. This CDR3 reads CASRMTGEETQYF. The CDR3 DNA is TGTGCCAGCAGAATGACAGGGGAAGAGACCCAGTACTTC.

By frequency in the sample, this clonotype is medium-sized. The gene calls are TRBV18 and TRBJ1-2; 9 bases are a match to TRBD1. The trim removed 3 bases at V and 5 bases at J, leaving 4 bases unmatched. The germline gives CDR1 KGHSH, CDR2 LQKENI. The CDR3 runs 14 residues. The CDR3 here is CASSPRQGGYGYTF. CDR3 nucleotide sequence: TGTGCCAGCTCACCCCGACAGGGGGGTTATGGCTACACCTTC.

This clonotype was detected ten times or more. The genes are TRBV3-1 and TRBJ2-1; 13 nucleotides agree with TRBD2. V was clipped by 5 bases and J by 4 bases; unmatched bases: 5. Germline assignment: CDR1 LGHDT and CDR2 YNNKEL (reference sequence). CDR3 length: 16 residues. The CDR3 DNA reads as TGTGCCAGCAGCAAACTAGCGGGAGGGCTATACAATGAGCAGTTCTTC. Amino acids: CASSKLAGGLYNEQFF.

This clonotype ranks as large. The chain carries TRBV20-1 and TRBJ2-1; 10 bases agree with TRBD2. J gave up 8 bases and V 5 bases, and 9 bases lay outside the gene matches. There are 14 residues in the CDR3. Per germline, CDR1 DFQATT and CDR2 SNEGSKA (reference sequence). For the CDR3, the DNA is TGCAGTGCTGAAAAGCGGGAGGGCCGCGATGAGCAGTTCTTC. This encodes CSAEKREGRDEQFF.

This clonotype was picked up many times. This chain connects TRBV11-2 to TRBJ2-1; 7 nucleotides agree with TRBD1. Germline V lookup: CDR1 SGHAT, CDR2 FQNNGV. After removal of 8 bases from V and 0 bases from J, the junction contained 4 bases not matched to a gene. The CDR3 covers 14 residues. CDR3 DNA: TGTGCCAGCGTCTGGGACAGCTCCTACAATGAGCAGTTCTTC. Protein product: CASVWDSSYNEQFF.

The CDR3 DNA follows: TGTGCCAGCAGCTTGGGTATAACAGGGGGAAACTACGAGCAGTACTTC. Translation: CASSLGITGGNYEQYF. The V call is TRBV11-3, the J call TRBJ2-7; TRBD1 agrees at 8 bases. Germline CDR1 and CDR2: SGHNT and YENEEA. V trimming: 3 bases; J trimming: 3 bases; junction bases outside the gene matches: 10. The CDR3 has 16 residues.

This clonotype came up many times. CDR3 coding DNA: TGTGCCAGCAGCTTGGGACTAGCGGTGAACATTCAGTACTTC. It specifies CASSLGLAVNIQYF. This chain connects TRBV5-8 to TRBJ2-4; 9 nucleotides agree with TRBD2. This CDR3 comprises 14 residues. Germline loops: CDR1 SGHTS, CDR2 YDEGEE. V was clipped by 0 bases and J by 7 bases; unmatched bases: 2.

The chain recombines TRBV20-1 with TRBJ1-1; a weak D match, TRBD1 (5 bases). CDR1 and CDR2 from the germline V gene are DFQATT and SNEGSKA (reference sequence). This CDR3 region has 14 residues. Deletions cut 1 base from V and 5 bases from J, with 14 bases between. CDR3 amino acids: CSARGTRGRTEAFF. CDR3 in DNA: TGCAGTGCTAGAGGAACCCGGGGCCGGACTGAAGCTTTCTTT.

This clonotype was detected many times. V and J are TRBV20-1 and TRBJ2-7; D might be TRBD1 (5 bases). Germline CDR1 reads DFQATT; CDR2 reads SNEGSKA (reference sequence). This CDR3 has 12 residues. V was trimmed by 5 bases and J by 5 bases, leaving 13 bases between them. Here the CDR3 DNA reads TGCAGTGCTCAAGGGGCCGGAGACGAGCAGTACTTC. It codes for CSAQGAGDEQYF.

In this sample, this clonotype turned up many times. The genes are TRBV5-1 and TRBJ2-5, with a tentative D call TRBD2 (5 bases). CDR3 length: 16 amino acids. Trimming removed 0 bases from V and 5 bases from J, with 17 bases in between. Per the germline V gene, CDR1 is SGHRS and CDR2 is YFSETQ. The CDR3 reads CASSLGGDYGMETQYF. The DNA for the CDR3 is TGCGCCAGCAGCTTGGGAGGCGACTACGGAATGGAGACCCAGTACTTC.

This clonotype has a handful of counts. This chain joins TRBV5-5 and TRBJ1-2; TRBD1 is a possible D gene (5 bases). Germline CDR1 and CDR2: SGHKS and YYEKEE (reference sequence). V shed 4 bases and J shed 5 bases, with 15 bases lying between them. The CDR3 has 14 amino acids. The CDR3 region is CASSPDGRAYGYTF. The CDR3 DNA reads TGTGCCAGCAGCCCCGACGGCAGGGCGTATGGCTACACCTTC.

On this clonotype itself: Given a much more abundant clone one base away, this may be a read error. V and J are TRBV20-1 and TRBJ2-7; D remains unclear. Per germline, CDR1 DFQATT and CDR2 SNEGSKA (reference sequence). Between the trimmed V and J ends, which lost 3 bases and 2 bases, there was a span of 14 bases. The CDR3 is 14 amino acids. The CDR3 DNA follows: TGCAGTGCTAGTAAGAACCTTTTAACCTACGAGCAGTACTTC. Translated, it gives CSASKNLLTYEQYF.

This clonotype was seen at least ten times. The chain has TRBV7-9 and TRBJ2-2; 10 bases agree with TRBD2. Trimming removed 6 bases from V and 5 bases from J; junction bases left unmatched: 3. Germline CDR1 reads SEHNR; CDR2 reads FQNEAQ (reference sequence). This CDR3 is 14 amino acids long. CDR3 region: CASSPSGSTGELFF. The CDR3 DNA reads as TGTGCCAGCAGTCCTAGCGGGAGTACCGGGGAGCTGTTTTTT.

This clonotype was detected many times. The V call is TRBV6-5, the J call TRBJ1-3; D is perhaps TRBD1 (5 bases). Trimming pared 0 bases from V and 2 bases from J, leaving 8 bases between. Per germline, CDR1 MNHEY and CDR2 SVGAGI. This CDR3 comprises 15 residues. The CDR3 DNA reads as TGTGCCAGCAGTTACTCGACAGACGCTGGAAACACCATATATTTT. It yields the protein CASSYSTDAGNTIYF.

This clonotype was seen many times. CDR3 in amino acids: CSASPMNTEAFF. As DNA, the CDR3 is TGCAGTGCTAGCCCAATGAACACTGAAGCTTTCTTT. The V call is TRBV20-1, the J call TRBJ1-1; D gene ambiguous. Trimming took off 3 bases at V and 0 bases at J, with 5 bases between the two ends. The CDR3 consists of 12 residues. Germline CDR1 reads DFQATT; CDR2 reads SNEGSKA (reference sequence).

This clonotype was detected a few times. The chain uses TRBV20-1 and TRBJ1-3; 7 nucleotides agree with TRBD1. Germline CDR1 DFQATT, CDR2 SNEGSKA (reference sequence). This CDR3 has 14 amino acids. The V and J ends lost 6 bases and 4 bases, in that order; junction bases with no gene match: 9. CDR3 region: CSAPWTGGGNTIYF. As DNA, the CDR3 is TGCAGTGCCCCGTGGACAGGCGGAGGAAACACCATATATTTT.

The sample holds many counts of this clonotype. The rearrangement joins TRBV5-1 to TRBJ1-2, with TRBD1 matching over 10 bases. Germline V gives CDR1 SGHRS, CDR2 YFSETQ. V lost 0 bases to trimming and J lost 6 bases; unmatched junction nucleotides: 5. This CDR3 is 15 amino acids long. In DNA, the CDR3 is TGCGCCAGCAGCTTGGAGGGGACAGGGGAAGATGGCTACACCTTC. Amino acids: CASSLEGTGEDGYTF.

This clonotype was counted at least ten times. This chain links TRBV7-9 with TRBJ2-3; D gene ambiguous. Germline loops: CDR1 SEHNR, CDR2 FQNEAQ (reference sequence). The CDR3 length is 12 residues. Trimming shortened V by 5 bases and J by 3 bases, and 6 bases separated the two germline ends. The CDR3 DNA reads TGTGCCAGCAGCACTTCTACAGATACGCAGTATTTT. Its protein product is CASSTSTDTQYF.

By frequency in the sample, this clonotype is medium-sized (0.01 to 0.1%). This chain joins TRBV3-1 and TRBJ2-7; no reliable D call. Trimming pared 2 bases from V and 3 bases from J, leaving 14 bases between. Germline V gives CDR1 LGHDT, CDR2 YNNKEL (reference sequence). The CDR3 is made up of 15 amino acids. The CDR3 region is CASSQFSATGYEQYF. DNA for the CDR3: TGTGCCAGCAGCCAATTTTCAGCTACGGGCTACGAGCAGTACTTC.

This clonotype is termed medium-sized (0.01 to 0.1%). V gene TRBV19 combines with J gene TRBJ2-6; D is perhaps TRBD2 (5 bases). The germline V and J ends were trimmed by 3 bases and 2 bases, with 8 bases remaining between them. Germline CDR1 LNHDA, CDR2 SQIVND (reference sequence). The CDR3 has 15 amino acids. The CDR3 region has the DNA TGTGCCAGTAGTATGAACGGGGCTGGGGCCAACGTCCTGACTTTC. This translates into CASSMNGAGANVLTF.

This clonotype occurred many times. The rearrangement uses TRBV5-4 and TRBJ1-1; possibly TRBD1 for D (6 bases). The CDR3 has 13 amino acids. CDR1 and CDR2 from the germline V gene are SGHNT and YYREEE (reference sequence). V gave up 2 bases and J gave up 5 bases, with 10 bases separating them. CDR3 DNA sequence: TGTGCCAGCAGCTTTCAGGGGTGGACTGAAGCTTTCTTT. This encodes CASSFQGWTEAFF.

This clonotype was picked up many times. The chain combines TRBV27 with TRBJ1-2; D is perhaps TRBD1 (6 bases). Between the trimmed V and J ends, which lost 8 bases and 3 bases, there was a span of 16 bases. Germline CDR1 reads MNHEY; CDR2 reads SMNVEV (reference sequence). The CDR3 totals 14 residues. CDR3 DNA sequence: TGTGCCAGCGCCCCCATCGGGGGCGACTATGGCTACACCTTC. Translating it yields CASAPIGGDYGYTF.

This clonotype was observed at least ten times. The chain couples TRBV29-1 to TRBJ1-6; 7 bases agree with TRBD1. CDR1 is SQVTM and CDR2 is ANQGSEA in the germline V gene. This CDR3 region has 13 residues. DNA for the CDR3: TGCTGCACCAGACAGGGCGTTGATTCACCCCTCCACTTT. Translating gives CCTRQGVDSPLHF. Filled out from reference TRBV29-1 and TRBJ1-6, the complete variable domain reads SAVISQKPSRDICQRGTSLTIQCQVDSQVTMMFWYRQQPGQSLTLIATANQGSEATYESGFVIDKFPISRPNLTFSTLTVSNMSPEDSSIYLCCTRQGVDSPLHFGNGTRLTVT.

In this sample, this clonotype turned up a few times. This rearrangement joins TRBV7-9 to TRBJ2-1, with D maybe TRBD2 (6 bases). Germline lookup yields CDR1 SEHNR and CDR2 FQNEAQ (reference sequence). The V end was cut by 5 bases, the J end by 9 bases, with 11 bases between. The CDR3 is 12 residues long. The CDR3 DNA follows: TGTGCCAGCAGCCCCCGGGAGTTTGAGCAGTTCTTC. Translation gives CASSPREFEQFF.

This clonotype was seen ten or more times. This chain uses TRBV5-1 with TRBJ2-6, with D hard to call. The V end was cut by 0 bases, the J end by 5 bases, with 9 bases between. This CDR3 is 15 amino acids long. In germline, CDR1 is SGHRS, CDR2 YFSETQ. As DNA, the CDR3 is TGCGCCAGCAGCTTGGCTGGGTCTAGGGCCAACGTCCTGACTTTC. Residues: CASSLAGSRANVLTF.